This passage covers 12 T cell receptor beta chains from one sample sequenced in a study of T-cell memory formation after mild COVID-19. TCRdb called the 5' RACE reads again in MiXCR, with one record for every CDR3 protein. The sample consists of around 250,000 distinct CDR3 sequences, approximately 10% of them appearing once. What was sequenced was PBMCs or a T cell subset sorted from them (not recorded which). Source of these receptors: a man aged 18 to 29 who had mild COVID-19 (a few samples of this study predate the infection). Cell type and time point are not known.

The V gene is TRBV24-1, the J gene TRBJ1-2; D may be TRBD1 (5 bases). This CDR3 comprises 15 residues. Per germline, CDR1 KGHDR and CDR2 SFDVKD. The ends were cut back, 4 bases at V and 2 bases at J, with 13 bases in the middle. The CDR3 spells CATSDPTDANYGYTF. The CDR3 DNA is TGTGCCACCAGTGACCCGACAGACGCCAACTATGGCTACACCTTC.

V and J are TRBV24-1 and TRBJ2-2; 7 nucleotides align to TRBD1. Losses at the gene ends were 3 bases for V and 6 bases for J; bases not matched to a gene: 9. Germline-derived CDR1 and CDR2 are KGHDR and SFDVKD. This CDR3 region has 16 residues. DNA for the CDR3: TGTGCCACCAGTGATGCGACAGGGAAGTTTGCCGGGGAGCTGTTTTTT. Protein sequence: CATSDATGKFAGELFF.

The rearrangement uses TRBV6-2 or TRBV6-3 and TRBJ1-2; D ambiguous. The CDR3 consists of 14 residues. V gave up 5 bases and J gave up 8 bases, with 18 bases separating them. Germline V gives CDR1 MNHEY, CDR2 SVGEGT. The CDR3 DNA reads TGTGCCAGCAGTCCCGCGGGCGGTCCGAAAGGCTACACCTTC. It yields the protein CASSPAGGPKGYTF.

This clonotype was seen a few times. The chain combines TRBV3-1 with TRBJ2-2; 9 bases map to TRBD1. The CDR3 spans 15 residues. Germline V gene lookup returns CDR1 LGHDT and CDR2 YNNKEL (reference sequence). Trimming took 4 bases from V and 4 from J; bases not matched to a gene: 4. The DNA of the CDR3 is TGTGCCAGCAGCCGGGACAGGGCGGCCACCGGGGAGCTGTTTTTT. Protein sequence: CASSRDRAATGELFF.

V is TRBV7-9 and J is TRBJ2-2; D is unresolved. V was pared by 5 bases and J by 1 base, with 8 bases between. The V gene's germline CDR1 is SEHNR and CDR2 FQNEAQ (reference sequence). The CDR3 has 14 amino acids. CDR3 in DNA: TGTGCCAGCAGCGTAGACTGGAACACCGGGGAGCTGTTTTTT. Amino acid sequence: CASSVDWNTGELFF.

The genes are TRBV7-9 and TRBJ1-4; possible D gene TRBD1, 5 bases. This CDR3 is 13 amino acids long. V was cut by 3 bases and J by 5 bases, with 7 bases left in between. Germline V gene lookup returns CDR1 SEHNR and CDR2 FQNEAQ (reference sequence). The CDR3 loop is CASSFRGNEKLFF. The DNA of the CDR3 is TGTGCCAGCAGCTTTCGGGGGAATGAAAAACTGTTTTTT.

The chain has TRBV25-1 and TRBJ2-3; D remains unclear. This CDR3 has 9 amino acids. Germline V lookup: CDR1 MGHDK, CDR2 SYGVNS. CDR3 residues: CAGTDTQYF. The CDR3, as DNA: TGTGCTGGCACAGATACGCAGTATTTT.

This clonotype was detected only a few times. V and J are TRBV20-1 and TRBJ1-3; D remains ambiguous. This CDR3 comprises 14 residues. The V gene's germline CDR1 is DFQATT and CDR2 SNEGSKA (reference sequence). V was pared by 6 bases and J by 4 bases, with 16 bases between. CDR3 nucleotides: TGCAGTGCCCGTCCGGATGGCAGGGGAAACACCATATATTTT. Protein product: CSARPDGRGNTIYF.

V is TRBV4-3 and J is TRBJ1-6; D unresolved. This CDR3 spans 14 amino acids. The germline CDR1 and CDR2 sequences are LGHNA and YSLEER. Trimming pared 2 bases from V and 4 bases from J, leaving 6 bases between. CDR3: CASSQKGYNSPLHF. The DNA for the CDR3 is TGCGCCAGCAGCCAAAAGGGATATAATTCACCCCTCCACTTT.

The chain recombines TRBV5-1 with TRBJ2-1; maybe TRBD1 (5 bases). The CDR3 totals 14 residues. Per germline, CDR1 SGHRS and CDR2 YFSETQ. The V end lost 3 bases, the J end lost 8 bases, and 15 bases lay between the germline ends. The CDR3 spells CASSSERQIDEQFF. The CDR3 region has the DNA TGCGCCAGCAGCTCTGAGAGACAGATAGATGAGCAGTTCTTC.

The chain carries TRBV5-4 and TRBJ2-3, with 11 positions matching TRBD2. This CDR3 contains 15 residues. The J segment lost 3 bases and the V segment lost 2 bases, leaving 2 bases of the junction unmatched. CDR1 and CDR2 from the germline V gene are SGHNT and YYREEE (reference sequence). The CDR3 sequence: CASSLRLAGTDTQYF. The CDR3 nucleotides read TGTGCCAGCAGCTTACGACTAGCGGGGACAGATACGCAGTATTTT.

This clonotype occurred once. This chain connects TRBV30 to TRBJ2-7, with 8 bases that match TRBD1. V shed 2 bases, J shed 2 bases, and the junction held 8 bases outside the gene matches. Germline CDR1 GTSNPN, CDR2 SVGIG (reference sequence). This CDR3 has 15 residues. The CDR3 here is CAWSPQGAVPYEQYF. The CDR3 nucleotides read TGTGCCTGGAGTCCCCAGGGGGCTGTCCCCTACGAGCAGTACTTC.